A selection of T cell receptor beta chains follows, all from one sample in a study of T cell responses to AZD1222 COVID-19 vaccine. Generated by immunoSEQ multiplex PCR, the TCRdb table keeps only in-frame clones and is missing some. The sample shows some 150,000 clones, over 85% of them seen only once. The sample consisted of peripheral blood, taken on day 0 of MenACWY control vaccination. These receptors came from an adult in good health. CDR3s include the opening cysteine and the closing phenylalanine or tryptophan. Fields, in order: clone size, CDR3 length, V gene, D gene, J gene, CDR3 protein, CDR3 DNA. D genes are given only for firm matches. Expanded clones get a size class; other rows say once, few or many, or leave the size out.

-	14	TRBV27	-	TRBJ2-7	CASSLFQGSHEQYF	TGTGCCAGCAGTTTATTCCAGGGGTCCCACGAGCAGTACTTC
medium-sized	16	TRBV4-2	TRBD1	TRBJ1-3	CASSQEDRVAGNTIYF	TGTGCCAGCAGCCAAGAAGACAGGGTTGCAGGAAACACCATATATTTT
-	15	TRBV7-9	-	TRBJ1-5	CASSSEGGTNQPQHF	TGTGCCAGCAGCTCGGAAGGGGGGACGAATCAGCCCCAGCATTTT
once	14	TRBV11-3	-	TRBJ2-1	CASSAGPGYNEQFF	TGTGCCAGCAGCGCTGGTCCCGGGTACAATGAGCAGTTCTTC
-	14	TRBV4-1	-	TRBJ1-1	CASSQDAGDTEAFF	TGCGCCAGCAGCCAAGATGCCGGGGACACTGAAGCTTTCTTT
-	15	TRBV24-1	-	TRBJ1-6	CATSDALYYNSPLHF	TGTGCCACCAGTGATGCCCTGTACTATAATTCACCCCTCCACTTT
-	14	TRBV13	TRBD2	TRBJ2-5	CASSLELAGETQYF	TGTGCCAGCAGCTTAGAACTAGCGGGGGAGACCCAGTACTTC
-	16	TRBV5-1	TRBD1	TRBJ2-5	CASSIPGGVAQETQYF	TGCGCCAGCAGCATACCAGGGGGCGTCGCCCAAGAGACCCAGTACTTC
-	16	TRBV4-1	TRBD2	TRBJ2-1	CASSQVSGRAMDEQFF	TGCGCCAGCAGCCAAGTTAGCGGGAGGGCCATGGATGAGCAGTTCTTC
-	13	TRBV6-6	-	TRBJ2-7	CASRAPSTYEQYF	TGTGCCAGCAGAGCTCCCTCGACCTACGAGCAGTACTTC
-	18	TRBV4-3	-	TRBJ1-2	CASSQDSGPGLIFYGYTF	TGCGCCAGCAGCCAAGATTCCGGCCCGGGGTTAATATTCTATGGCTACACCTTC
-	15	TRBV3-1/TRBV3-2	-	TRBJ1-1	CASSARRIEGSEAFF	TGTGCCAGCAGCGCTAGACGTATAGAAGGTTCTGAAGCTTTCTTT
-	18	TRBV28	TRBD2	TRBJ2-2	CASSFQAGDLKDTGELFF	TGTGCCAGCAGTTTCCAAGCGGGAGACTTAAAGGACACCGGGGAGCTGTTTTTT
-	12	TRBV12-3/TRBV12-4	-	TRBJ1-5	CASTRGKSAQHF	TGTGCCAGCACAAGGGGGAAGAGCGCCCAGCATTTT
-	16	TRBV19	TRBD2	TRBJ2-3	CASSNQLAGGADTQYF	TGTGCCAGTAGTAACCAACTAGCGGGGGGCGCAGATACGCAGTATTTT
-	13	TRBV2	-	TRBJ1-2	CASSDPPSRGYTF	TGTGCCAGCAGTGATCCCCCTTCGCGGGGCTACACCTTC
-	15	TRBV3-1/TRBV3-2	TRBD1	TRBJ1-2	CASSTGTGDRGGYTF	TGTGCCAGCAGCACCGGGACAGGGGACCGAGGTGGCTACACCTTC
once	16	TRBV5-1	TRBD1	TRBJ2-7	CASSQTGTGTSYEQYF	TGCGCCAGCAGCCAAACCGGGACAGGGACTTCCTACGAGCAGTACTTC
once	17	TRBV10-3	-	TRBJ1-2	CAISESPGGAGEYGYTF	TGTGCCATCAGTGAGTCCCCTGGCGGGGCAGGGGAGTATGGCTACACCTTC
-	14	TRBV9	-	TRBJ2-5	CASSVLGVGGTQYF	TGTGCCAGCAGCGTCTTGGGGGTCGGGGGGACCCAGTACTTC
-	13	TRBV11-3	-	TRBJ1-1	CASSLRGNTEAFF	TGTGCCAGCAGCTTACGAGGGAACACTGAAGCTTTCTTT
-	15	TRBV13	-	TRBJ1-1	CASSLDRGLSGEAFF	TGTGCCAGCAGCTTAGACCGCGGCCTGTCCGGGGAAGCTTTCTTT
-	13	TRBV15	-	TRBJ1-2	CATSARSGYGYTF	TGTGCCACCAGCGCCCGGTCGGGCTATGGCTACACCTTC
-	18	TRBV4-2	-	TRBJ1-5	CASSQESLATDSNQPQHF	TGTGCCAGCAGCCAAGAGTCCCTAGCGACAGATAGCAATCAGCCCCAGCATTTT
-	11	TRBV20-1	-	TRBJ1-4	CSAARQEKLFF	TGCAGTGCTGCCCGCCAGGAAAAACTGTTTTTT
-	14	TRBV7-8	-	TRBJ2-4	CASTWGGRANIQYF	TGTGCCAGCACCTGGGGGGGGCGGGCAAACATTCAGTACTTC
-	13	TRBV24-1	TRBD1	TRBJ1-2	CATSPGQPYGYTF	TGTGCCACCAGTCCGGGACAGCCTTATGGCTACACCTTC
-	11	TRBV29-1	-	TRBJ1-1	CSVERDTQAFF	TGCAGCGTTGAGAGGGACACGCAGGCTTTCTTT
few	15	TRBV19	TRBD1	TRBJ2-5	CASSTSGQGVETQYF	TGTGCCAGTAGTACTTCGGGACAGGGAGTGGAGACCCAGTACTTC
-	18	TRBV28	-	TRBJ1-5	CASSPLGGSYYSNQPQHF	TGTGCCAGCAGTCCCTTGGGGGGCAGCTATTATAGCAATCAGCCCCAGCATTTT
-	14	TRBV9	-	TRBJ1-2	CASSLPGPNYGYTF	TGTGCCAGCAGCCTCCCCGGGCCGAACTATGGCTACACCTTC
few	13	TRBV7-2	TRBD1	TRBJ1-1	CASRNRGVTEAFF	TGTGCCAGCAGAAACAGGGGTGTTACTGAAGCTTTCTTT
-	16	TRBV9	-	TRBJ2-1	CASSVGGGAGSNEQFF	TGTGCCAGCAGCGTAGGAGGGGGAGCCGGGAGCAATGAGCAGTTCTTC
-	15	TRBV5-5	-	TRBJ2-3	CASSLEGTSTDTQYF	TGTGCCAGCAGCTTGGAAGGGACTAGCACAGATACGCAGTATTTT
once	14	TRBV10-3	-	TRBJ1-2	CAISGGGTNYGYTF	TGTGCCATCAGTGGAGGCGGAACGAACTATGGCTACACCTTC
once	13	TRBV28	-	TRBJ1-2	CASRPGHLYGYTF	TGTGCCAGCAGACCCGGACACCTCTATGGCTACACCTTC
-	16	TRBV4-3	TRBD1	TRBJ1-1	CASSQGDRGRNTEAFF	TGCGCCAGCAGCCAAGGGGACAGGGGGCGGAACACTGAAGCTTTCTTT
-	15	TRBV7-8	-	TRBJ1-2	CASSSTGPSNYGYTF	TGTGCCAGCAGCTCAACTGGACCCTCTAACTATGGCTACACCTTC
-	17	TRBV6-6	TRBD2	TRBJ2-2	CASSPQASGEDTGELFF	TGTGCCAGCAGTCCCCAGGCCAGCGGGGAGGACACCGGGGAGCTGTTTTTT
-	12	TRBV19	-	TRBJ1-2	CASSIVTRGYTF	TGTGCCAGTAGTATAGTAACGCGTGGCTACACCTTC
-	13	TRBV6-5	TRBD1	TRBJ1-2	CASRRQGMDGYTF	TGTGCCAGCAGAAGACAGGGGATGGATGGCTACACCTTC
-	12	TRBV9	-	TRBJ1-6	CASSAGNSPLHF	TGTGCCAGCAGCGCTGGGAATTCACCCCTCCACTTT
-	17	TRBV19	-	TRBJ2-7	CASSIGGRFPLFYEQYF	TGTGCCAGTAGTATCGGGGGACGCTTCCCCTTATTCTACGAGCAGTACTTC
-	16	TRBV9	-	TRBJ1-3	CASSVAPGRKGNTIYF	TGTGCCAGCAGCGTAGCTCCCGGAAGGAAGGGAAACACCATATATTTT
-	14	TRBV15	-	TRBJ1-5	CATSTRDNNQPQHF	TGTGCCACCAGCACTCGGGACAATAATCAGCCCCAGCATTTT
-	16	TRBV13	TRBD1	TRBJ1-1	CASSHSTGGVSTEAFF	TGTGCCAGCAGCCATTCGACAGGGGGTGTTAGCACTGAAGCTTTCTTT
-	14	TRBV4-2	TRBD2	TRBJ2-5	CASSQGGREETQYF	TGTGCCAGCAGCCAAGGTGGGAGGGAAGAGACCCAGTACTTC